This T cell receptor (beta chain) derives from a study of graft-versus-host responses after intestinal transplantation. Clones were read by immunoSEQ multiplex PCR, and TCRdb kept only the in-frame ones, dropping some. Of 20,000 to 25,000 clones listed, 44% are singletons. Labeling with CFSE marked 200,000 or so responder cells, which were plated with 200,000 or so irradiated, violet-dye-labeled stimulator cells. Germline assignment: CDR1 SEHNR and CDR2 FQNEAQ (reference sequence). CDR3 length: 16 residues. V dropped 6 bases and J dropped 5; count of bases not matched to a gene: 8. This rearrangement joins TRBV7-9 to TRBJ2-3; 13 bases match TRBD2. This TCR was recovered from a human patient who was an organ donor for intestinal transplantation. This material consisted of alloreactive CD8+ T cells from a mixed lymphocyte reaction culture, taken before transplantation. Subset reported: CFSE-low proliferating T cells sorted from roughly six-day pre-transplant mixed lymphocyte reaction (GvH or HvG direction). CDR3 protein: CASRITSGRAEDTQYF. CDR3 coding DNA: TGTGCCAGCAGGATAACTAGCGGGAGGGCGGAAGATACGCAGTATTTT.